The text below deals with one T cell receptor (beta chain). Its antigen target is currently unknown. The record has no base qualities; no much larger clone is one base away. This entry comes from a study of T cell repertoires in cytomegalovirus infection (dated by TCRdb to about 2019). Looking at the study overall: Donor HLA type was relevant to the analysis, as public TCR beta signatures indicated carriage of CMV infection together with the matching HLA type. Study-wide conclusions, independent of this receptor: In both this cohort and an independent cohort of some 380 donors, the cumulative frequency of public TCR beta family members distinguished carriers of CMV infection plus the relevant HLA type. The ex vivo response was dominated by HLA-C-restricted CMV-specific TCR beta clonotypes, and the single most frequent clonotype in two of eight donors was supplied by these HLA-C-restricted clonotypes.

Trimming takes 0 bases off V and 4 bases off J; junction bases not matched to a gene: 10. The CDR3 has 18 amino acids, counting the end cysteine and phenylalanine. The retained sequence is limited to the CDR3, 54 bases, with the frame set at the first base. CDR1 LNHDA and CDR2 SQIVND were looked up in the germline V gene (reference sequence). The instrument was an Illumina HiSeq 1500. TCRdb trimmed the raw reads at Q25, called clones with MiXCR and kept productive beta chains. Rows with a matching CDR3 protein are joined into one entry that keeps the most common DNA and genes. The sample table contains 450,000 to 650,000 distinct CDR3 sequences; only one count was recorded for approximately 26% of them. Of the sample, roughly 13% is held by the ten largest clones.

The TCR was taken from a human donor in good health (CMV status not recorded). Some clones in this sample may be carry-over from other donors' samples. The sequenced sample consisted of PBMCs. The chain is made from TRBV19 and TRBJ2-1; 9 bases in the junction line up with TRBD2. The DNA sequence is TGTGCCAGTAGTATAGATCTAGGGGGGACTAGCCTATACAATGAGCAGTTCTTC. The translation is CASSIDLGGTSLYNEQFF.